This T cell receptor beta chain derives from a study of T-cell memory formation after mild COVID-19 (dated by TCRdb to the early 2020s). In terms of the full investigation: TCR sequence clusters from the two donors were found to be largely donor specific. In two donors, T-cell clones that expanded and contracted after mild COVID-19 were followed by sequencing TCRalpha and TCRbeta repertoires longitudinally. The cohort was made up of two young adult volunteers, one female and one male, who were previously healthy. The full study reports these points: The detection of some responding clones in pre-infection memory suggests that pre-existing cross-reactive memory T cells joined the SARS-CoV-2 response. Clones that contracted from day 15 to 85 showed balanced CD4/CD8 phenotypes, whereas a second wave of clones that expanded from day 15 to 37 leaned towards CD4+. The study covered only a couple of mild cases, and larger cohorts including severe cases with pre-infection samples were considered necessary. SARS-CoV-2 specificity was not confirmed for the second-wave clones peaking on day 37. Contracting CD4+ clones appeared mostly in the CM and EM memory subsets, whereas CD8+ clones were enriched in EMRA.

Remarks on this clonotype: No cognate antigen has been identified for it. No qualities accompany the bases; no much larger clone lies one base away.

Sequencing relied on an Illumina NovaSeq 6000. TCRalpha and TCRbeta cDNA libraries were constructed by 5'RACE with constant-segment primers, with sample barcodes and unique molecular identifiers being introduced. Trizol reagent was used to extract RNA from every sample. Amplification of the libraries took two PCR steps, and the second step added a second sample barcode plus Illumina TruSeq adapters. The libraries were sequenced on an Illumina NovaSeq using 2 x 150 bp paired-end reads. Regarding the original processing steps: With migec v1.2.7, reads were demultiplexed and then collapsed into UMI-guided consensus sequences. Using mixcr v2.1.11, UMI consensuses were aligned to TRA and TRB V and J templates and then assembled into clonotypes. Expanded or contracted clonotypes were those called significant by both edgeR and NoisET, with noise models trained on biological replicates. For edgeR calls, the thresholds were a false discovery rate-adjusted p below 0.01 and a log2 fold-change of 1. As an exploratory analysis of dynamics, PCA with hierarchical clustering was applied to max-normalized trajectories of the 1000 most abundant clonotypes. Each responding clone was given a CD4 or CD8 phenotype based on the CD4+ and CD8+ repertoires, which had been sequenced separately. TCRdb itself trimmed the public reads at Q25 with fastp, ran MiXCR and retained productive beta chains. Here each entry gathers all rows of one CDR3 protein and keeps the most common genes and DNA. For this entry, the V and J calls and clone size follow TCRdb and not the study's own pipeline. In this sample the table shows around 320,000 distinct CDR3 sequences, roughly an eighth of which occur a single time. The top ten constitute over 20% of the sample.

V sheds 6 bases and J sheds 1 base, leaving 7 bases between their ends. The CDR3 has 12 amino acids, counting the end cysteine and phenylalanine. This entry keeps only the CDR3 DNA: 36 bases, framed from base 1. In the germline V gene, CDR1 corresponds to SQVTM and CDR2 to ANQGSEA. PBMCs were isolated by Ficoll-Paque density gradient centrifugation. Input material: PBMCs or a T cell subset sorted from them (not recorded which). The rearrangement joined TRBV29-1 to TRBJ2-1, with no reliable assignment of the D segment. This TCR derives from a man aged 18 to 35 who had mild COVID-19 (a few samples of this study predate the infection). The sample titles of this study are shuffled in the database, so cell type and time point are left out; the donor was told from shared clones. The CDR3 protein sequence reads: CSVAWSYNEQFF. The bases are TGCAGCGTGGCCTGGTCCTACAATGAGCAGTTCTTC.